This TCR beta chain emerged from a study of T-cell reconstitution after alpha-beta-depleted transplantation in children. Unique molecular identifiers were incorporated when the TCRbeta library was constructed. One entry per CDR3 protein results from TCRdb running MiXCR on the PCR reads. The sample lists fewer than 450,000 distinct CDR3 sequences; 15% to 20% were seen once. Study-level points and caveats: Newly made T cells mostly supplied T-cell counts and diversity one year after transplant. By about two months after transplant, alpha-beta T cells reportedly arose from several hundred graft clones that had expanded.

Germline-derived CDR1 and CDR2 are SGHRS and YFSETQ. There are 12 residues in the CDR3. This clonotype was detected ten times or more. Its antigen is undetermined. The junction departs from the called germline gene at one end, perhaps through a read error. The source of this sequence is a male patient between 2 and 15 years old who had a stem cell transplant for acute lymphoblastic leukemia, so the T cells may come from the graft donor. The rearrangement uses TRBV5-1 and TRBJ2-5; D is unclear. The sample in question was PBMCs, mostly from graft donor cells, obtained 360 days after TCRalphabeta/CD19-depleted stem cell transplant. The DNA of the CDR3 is TGTGCCAGCAGTTTAGCTCAAGAGACCCAGTACTTC. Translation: CASSLAQETQYF.